This passage covers 2 T cell receptor beta chains from one sample sequenced in a study of T cell changes during pregnancy in multiple sclerosis. The table came from immunoSEQ multiplex PCR; TCRdb's copy has only in-frame clones and leaves some out. The sample holds around 57,000 clones, roughly 91% seen once. The material was peripheral blood, obtained after pregnancy. All receptors come from a female donor in good health, enrolled as a control in a pregnancy study.

This clone was picked up a small number of times. The chain is built from TRBV19 and TRBJ1-2; TRBD1 matches 7 bases. The CDR3 covers 13 residues. The V segment lost 8 bases and the J segment 4 bases; nucleotides outside the gene matches: 7. Germline lookup yields CDR1 LNHDA and CDR2 SQIVND (reference sequence). The CDR3 DNA follows: TGTGCCAGTCTCCCAGGGGGGTCCTATGGCTACACCTTC. It translates to CASLPGGSYGYTF.

V usage is TRBV7-3 and J usage is TRBJ2-2; 8 positions match TRBD1. V trimming: 4 bases; J trimming: 7 bases; junction bases outside the gene matches: 8. This CDR3 has 15 residues. The germline CDR1 and CDR2 sequences are SGHTA and FQGTGA. The CDR3 spells CASSSRQGRFGELFF. For the CDR3, the DNA is TGTGCCAGCAGCTCCCGACAGGGGAGGTTCGGGGAGCTGTTTTTT.